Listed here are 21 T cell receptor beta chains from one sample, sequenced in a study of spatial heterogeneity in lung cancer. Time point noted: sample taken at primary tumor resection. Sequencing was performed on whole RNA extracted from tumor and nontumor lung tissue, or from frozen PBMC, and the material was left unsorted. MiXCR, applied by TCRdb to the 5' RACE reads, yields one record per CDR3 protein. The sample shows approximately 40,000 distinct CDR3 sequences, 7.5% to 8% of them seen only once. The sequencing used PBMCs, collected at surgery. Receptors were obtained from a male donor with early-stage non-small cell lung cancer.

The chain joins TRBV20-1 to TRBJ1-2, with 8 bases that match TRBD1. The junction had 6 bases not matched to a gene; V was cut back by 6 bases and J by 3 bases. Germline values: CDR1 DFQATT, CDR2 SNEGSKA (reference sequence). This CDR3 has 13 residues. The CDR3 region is CSAYGQGHYGYTF. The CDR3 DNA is TGCAGTGCCTACGGACAGGGTCACTATGGCTACACCTTC.

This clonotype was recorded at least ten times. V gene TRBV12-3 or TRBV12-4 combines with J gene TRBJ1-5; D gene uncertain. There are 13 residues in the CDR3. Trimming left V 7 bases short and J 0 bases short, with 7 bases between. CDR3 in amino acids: CASTQYSNQPQHF. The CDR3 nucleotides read TGTGCCAGCACCCAGTATAGCAATCAGCCCCAGCATTTT.

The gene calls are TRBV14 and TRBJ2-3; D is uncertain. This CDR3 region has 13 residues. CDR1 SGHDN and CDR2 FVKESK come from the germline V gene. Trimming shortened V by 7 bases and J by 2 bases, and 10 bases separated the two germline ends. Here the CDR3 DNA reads TGTGCCAGCAATCAGCGATTCACAGATACGCAGTATTTT. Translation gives CASNQRFTDTQYF. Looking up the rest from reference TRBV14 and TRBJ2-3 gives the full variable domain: EAGVTQFPSHSVIEKGQTVTLRCDPISGHDNLYWYRRVMGKEIKFLLHFVKESKQDESGMPNNRFLAERTGGTYSTLKVQPAELEDSGVYFCASNQRFTDTQYFGPGTRLTVL.

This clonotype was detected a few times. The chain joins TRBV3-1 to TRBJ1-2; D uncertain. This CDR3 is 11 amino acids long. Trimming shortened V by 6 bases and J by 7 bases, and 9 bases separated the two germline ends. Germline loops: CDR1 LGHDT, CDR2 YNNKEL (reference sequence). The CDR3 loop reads CASSFSLGYTF. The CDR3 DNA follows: TGTGCCAGCAGTTTTAGTCTTGGCTACACCTTC.

In DNA form, the CDR3 reads TGCGCCAGCAGCCAGGGACGGACTAAAGGTCAGCCCCAGCATTTT. This encodes CASSQGRTKGQPQHF. This rearrangement joins TRBV4-3 to TRBJ1-5; TRBD1 might be the D (5 bases). The CDR3 consists of 15 residues. V lost 3 bases and J 6 bases, leaving 15 bases between the germline ends. Germline CDR1 reads LGHNA; CDR2 reads YSLEER.

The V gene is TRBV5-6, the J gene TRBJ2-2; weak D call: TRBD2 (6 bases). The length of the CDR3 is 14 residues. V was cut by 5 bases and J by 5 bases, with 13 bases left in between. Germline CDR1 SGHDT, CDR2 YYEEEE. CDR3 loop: CASSRRGGTGELFF. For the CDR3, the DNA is TGTGCCAGCAGTCGGAGAGGAGGGACCGGGGAGCTGTTTTTT. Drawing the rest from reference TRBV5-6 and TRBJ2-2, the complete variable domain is DAGVTQSPTHLIKTRGQQVTLRCSPKSGHDTVSWYQQALGQGPQFIFQYYEEEERQRGNFPDRFSGHQFPNYSSELNVNALLLGDSALYLCASSRRGGTGELFFGEGSRLTVL.

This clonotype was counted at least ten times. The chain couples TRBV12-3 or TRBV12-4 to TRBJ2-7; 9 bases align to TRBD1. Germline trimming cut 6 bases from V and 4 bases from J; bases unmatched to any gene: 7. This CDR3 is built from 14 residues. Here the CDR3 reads CASRGTGSFYEQYF. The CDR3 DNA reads TGTGCCAGCAGGGGGACAGGGTCCTTTTACGAGCAGTACTTC.

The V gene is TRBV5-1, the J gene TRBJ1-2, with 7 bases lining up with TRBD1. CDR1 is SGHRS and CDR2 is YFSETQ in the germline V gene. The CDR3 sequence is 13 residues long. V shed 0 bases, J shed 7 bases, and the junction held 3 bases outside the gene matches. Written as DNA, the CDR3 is TGCGCCAGCAGCTTGGGACAGGGCTCTGGCTACACCTTC. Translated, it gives CASSLGQGSGYTF.

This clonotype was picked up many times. CDR3 sequence: CASNRDRRSTQYF. CDR3 DNA: TGTGCCAGCAATAGGGACAGAAGGAGTACGCAGTATTTT. J is TRBJ2-3 and V is TRBV11-3, with 7 bases fitting TRBD1. Per germline, CDR1 SGHNT and CDR2 YENEEA. Trimming cost V 7 bases and J 8 bases; bases outside gene matches: 9. The CDR3 contains 13 residues. The whole variable domain, filled in from reference TRBV11-3 and TRBJ2-3, reads EAGVVQSPRYKIIEKKQPVAFWCNPISGHNTLYWYLQNLGQGPELLIRYENEEAVDDSQLPKDRFSAERLKGVDSTLKIQPAELGDSAVYLCASNRDRRSTQYFGPGTRLTVL.

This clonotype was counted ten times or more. The CDR3 DNA sequence: TGTGCCAGCAGTGAAGTTCTTGGAATTTATGGGCCCTTCGTAAACTATGGCTACACCTTC. Its protein is CASSEVLGIYGPFVNYGYTF. This chain joins TRBV6-1 and TRBJ1-2; D gene uncertain. The CDR3 sequence is 20 residues long. From germline, CDR1 is MNHNS and CDR2 SASEGT. Trimming took 1 base from V and 2 from J, leaving 26 bases between them.

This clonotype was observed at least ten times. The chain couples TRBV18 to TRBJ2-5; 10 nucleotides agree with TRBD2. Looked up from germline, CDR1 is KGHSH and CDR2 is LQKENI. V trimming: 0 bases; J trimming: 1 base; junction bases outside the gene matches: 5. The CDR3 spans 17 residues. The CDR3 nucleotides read TGTGCCAGCTCACCACCCGCCCTAGCGGGAGTCCAAGAGACCCAGTACTTC. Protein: CASSPPALAGVQETQYF.

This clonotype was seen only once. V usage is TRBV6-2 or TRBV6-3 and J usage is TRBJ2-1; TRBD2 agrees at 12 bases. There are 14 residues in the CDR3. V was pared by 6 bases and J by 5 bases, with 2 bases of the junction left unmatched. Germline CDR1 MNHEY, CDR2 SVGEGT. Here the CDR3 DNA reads TGTGCCAGCAGATCTAGCGGGGGGGACAATGAGCAGTTCTTC. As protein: CASRSSGGDNEQFF.

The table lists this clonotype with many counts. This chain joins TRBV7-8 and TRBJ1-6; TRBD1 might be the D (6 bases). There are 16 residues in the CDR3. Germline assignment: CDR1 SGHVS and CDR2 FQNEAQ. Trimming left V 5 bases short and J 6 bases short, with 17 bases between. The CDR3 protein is CASSDYTGSPNSPLHF. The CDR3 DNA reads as TGTGCCAGCAGCGACTATACAGGGTCTCCTAATTCACCCCTCCACTTT.

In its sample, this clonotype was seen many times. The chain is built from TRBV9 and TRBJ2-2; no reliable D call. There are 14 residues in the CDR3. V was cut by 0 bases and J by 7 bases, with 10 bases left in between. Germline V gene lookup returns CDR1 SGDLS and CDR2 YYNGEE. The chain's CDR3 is CASSVGVGFGELFF. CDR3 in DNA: TGTGCCAGCAGCGTAGGGGTAGGCTTCGGGGAGCTGTTTTTT. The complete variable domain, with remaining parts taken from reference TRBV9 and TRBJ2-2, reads DSGVTQTPKHLITATGQRVTLRCSPRSGDLSVYWYQQSLDQGLQFLIQYYNGEERAKGNILERFSAQQFPDLHSELNLSSLELGDSALYFCASSVGVGFGELFFGEGSRLTVL.

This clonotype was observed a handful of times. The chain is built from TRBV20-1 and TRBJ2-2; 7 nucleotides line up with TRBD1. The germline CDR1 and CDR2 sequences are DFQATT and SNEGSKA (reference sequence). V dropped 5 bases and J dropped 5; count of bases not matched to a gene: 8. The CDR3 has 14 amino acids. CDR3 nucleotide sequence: TGCAGTGCTGTCAGGACAGGCGGGACCGGGGAGCTGTTTTTT. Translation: CSAVRTGGTGELFF.

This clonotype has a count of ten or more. The CDR3 coding sequence is TGTGCCAGCAGCCAAGTAATTAACTATGGCTACACCTTC. Its translation: CASSQVINYGYTF. The rearrangement joins TRBV6-5 to TRBJ1-2; D remains ambiguous. The CDR3 totals 13 residues. V lost 6 bases, J lost 1 base, and 9 bases lay in between. CDR1 MNHEY and CDR2 SVGAGI come from the germline V gene.

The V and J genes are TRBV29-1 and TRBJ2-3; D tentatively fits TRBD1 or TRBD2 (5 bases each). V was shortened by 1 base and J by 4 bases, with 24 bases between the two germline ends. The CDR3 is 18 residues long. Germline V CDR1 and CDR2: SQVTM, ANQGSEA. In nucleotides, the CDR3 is TGCAGCGTTGAAGCGTCGGGGCTCCGGACCCTAGAGGCAGATACGCAGTATTTT. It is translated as CSVEASGLRTLEADTQYF.

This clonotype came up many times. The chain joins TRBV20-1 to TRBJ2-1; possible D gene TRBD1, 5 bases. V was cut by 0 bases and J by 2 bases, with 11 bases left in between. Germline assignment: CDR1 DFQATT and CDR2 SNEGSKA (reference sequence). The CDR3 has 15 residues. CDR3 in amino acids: CSAREGELPYNEQFF. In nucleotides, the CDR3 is TGCAGTGCTAGAGAAGGGGAACTACCCTACAATGAGCAGTTCTTC.

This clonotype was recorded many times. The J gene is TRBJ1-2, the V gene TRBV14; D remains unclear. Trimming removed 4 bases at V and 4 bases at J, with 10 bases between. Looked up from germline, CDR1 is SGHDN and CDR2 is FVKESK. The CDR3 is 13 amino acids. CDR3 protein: CASSPEDGYGYTF. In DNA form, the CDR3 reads TGTGCCAGCAGCCCAGAGGACGGCTATGGCTACACCTTC.

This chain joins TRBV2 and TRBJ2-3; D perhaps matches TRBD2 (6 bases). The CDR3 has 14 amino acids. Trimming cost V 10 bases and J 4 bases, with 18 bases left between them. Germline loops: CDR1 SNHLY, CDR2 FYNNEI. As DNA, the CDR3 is TGTGCCACCACCGCGGGGAAAGCGGCAGATACGCAGTATTTT. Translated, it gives CATTAGKAADTQYF.

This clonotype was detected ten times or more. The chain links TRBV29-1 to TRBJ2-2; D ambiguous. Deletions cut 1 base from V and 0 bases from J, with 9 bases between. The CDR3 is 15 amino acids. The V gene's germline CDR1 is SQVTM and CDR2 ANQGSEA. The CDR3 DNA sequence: TGCAGCGTTGAAGGACGAAATTCGAACACCGGGGAGCTGTTTTTT. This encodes CSVEGRNSNTGELFF.